One sample yielded the 15 T cell receptor beta chains listed below, sequenced in a study of long-term antiretroviral therapy in people with HIV (dated by TCRdb to between 2021 and 2023). The immunoSEQ hsTCRB v3.0 assay was used at survey level resolution for TRB variable region sequencing. TCRdb obtained this table from immuneACCESS and retained in-frame rearrangements with V and J assigned. These tables miss some clones; where compared with another copy, unresolved V genes account for less than half of the shortfall, and the remainder is unexplained. Present in this sample are tens of thousands of clones, around nine tenths of which were seen just once. The ten largest clones capture 5.1% of the sample. Here the sequenced sample was unsorted PBMCs, taken 0.1 years before starting antiretroviral therapy. The receptors here all came from a woman in her forties or fifties with HIV.

V gene TRBV11-2 combines with J gene TRBJ1-1; TRBD1 matches at 9 bases. CDR3 length equals 15 residues. The germline V gene encodes CDR1 SGHAT and CDR2 FQNNGV. With V trimmed by 5 bases and J by 4 bases, 8 bases remained unmatched. CDR3 amino acids: CASSPTGGLRTEAFF. As DNA, the CDR3 is TGTGCCAGCAGCCCTACAGGGGGCCTGCGCACTGAAGCTTTCTTT.

The chain has TRBV18 and TRBJ2-2; 11 bases agree with TRBD1. The ends lost 2 bases at V and 3 bases at J; junction bases unmatched: 2. The CDR3 sequence is 16 residues long. Germline V gene data show CDR1 as KGHSH and CDR2 as LQKENI. CDR3 in amino acids: CASSPRTGGDTGELFF. CDR3 DNA sequence: TGTGCCAGCTCACCAAGGACAGGGGGCGACACCGGGGAGCTGTTTTTT.

CDR3 coding DNA: TGCGCCAGCAGCCGAAGGAACTATGGCTACACCTTC. Amino acid sequence: CASSRRNYGYTF. This sequence joins TRBV23-1 and TRBJ1-2; D is ambiguous. TRBV23-1 is assigned to the ORF class and has an uncertain function. This CDR3 region has 12 residues. Trimming shortened V by 6 bases and J by 2 bases, and 7 bases separated the two germline ends.

This chain links TRBV9 with TRBJ2-1; tentatively, D is TRBD2 (6 bases). The CDR3 runs 15 residues. V dropped 4 bases and J dropped 0 bases, with 11 bases sitting between them. Germline CDR1 is SGDLS and CDR2 is YYNGEE. CDR3 DNA sequence: TGTGCCAGCAGCAGGGACTCCAGCTCCTACAATGAGCAGTTCTTC. Translating gives CASSRDSSSYNEQFF.

This clone has only a few counts. The chain carries TRBV4-2 and TRBJ1-6, with a weak D call TRBD1 (5 bases). The CDR3 sequence is 16 residues long. Germline CDR1 is LGHNA and CDR2 is YNFKEQ. Trimming took off 3 bases at V and 10 bases at J, with 19 bases between the two ends. The CDR3 nucleotides read TGTGCCAGCAGCCAGGTAGGGGTCGAACGGGGGTCACCCCTCCACTTT. Amino acids: CASSQVGVERGSPLHF.

The V gene is TRBV7-2, the J gene TRBJ2-7; 11 bases match TRBD2. The V gene end was trimmed by 5 bases and the J gene end by 5 bases; junction bases not matched to a gene: 8. This CDR3 has 15 residues. Germline V lookup: CDR1 SGHTA, CDR2 FQGNSA. Here the CDR3 reads CASSQGTSGPHEQYF. For the CDR3, the DNA is TGTGCCAGCAGCCAAGGGACTAGCGGCCCCCACGAGCAGTACTTC.

This clone was picked up one time. This chain connects TRBV28 to TRBJ2-5; 9 positions agree with TRBD2. V lost 3 bases and J lost 5; bases outside the gene matches: 7. This CDR3 comprises 15 residues. CDR1 MDHEN and CDR2 SYDVKM come from the germline V gene. This CDR3 is CASSFGLAIRETQYF. CDR3 DNA: TGTGCCAGCAGTTTCGGACTAGCGATTAGGGAGACCCAGTACTTC.

The chain uses TRBV7-9 and TRBJ2-1; 9 bases match TRBD2. V was clipped by 7 bases and J by 3 bases; unmatched bases: 10. Per germline, CDR1 SEHNR and CDR2 FQNEAQ (reference sequence). The CDR3 has 16 residues. CDR3 region: CASTLRVAGDYNEQFF. For the CDR3, the DNA is TGTGCCAGCACCCTCCGTGTAGCGGGGGACTACAATGAGCAGTTCTTC.

V is TRBV5-1 and J is TRBJ2-1; 10 bases are a match to TRBD1. The CDR3 has 14 residues. J lost 4 bases, V lost 7 bases, and 5 bases had no gene match. CDR1 and CDR2 from the germline V gene are SGHRS and YFSETQ. The CDR3 DNA sequence: TGCGCCAGCGGAGGGACAGGGGCTTACAATGAGCAGTTCTTC. Translating gives CASGGTGAYNEQFF.

The chain joins TRBV6-5 to TRBJ2-5; perhaps TRBD2 as D (5 bases). Germline loops: CDR1 MNHEY, CDR2 SVGAGI. Trimming left V 0 bases short and J 0 bases short, with 11 bases between. The CDR3 loop spans 16 amino acids. CDR3 region: CASSYSSSDYQETQYF. Here the CDR3 DNA reads TGTGCCAGCAGTTACTCGAGCTCGGACTACCAAGAGACCCAGTACTTC.

J is TRBJ2-2 and V is TRBV6-1; D remains ambiguous. Per the germline V gene, CDR1 is MNHNS and CDR2 is SASEGT. CDR3 length: 18 amino acids. The ends were cut back, 2 bases at V and 3 bases at J, with 19 bases in the middle. In DNA form, the CDR3 reads TGTGCCAGCAGTGAATATCCACAGAGAATTCAGGACACCGGGGAGCTGTTTTTT. Amino acid sequence: CASSEYPQRIQDTGELFF.

The sample holds one count of this clone. The V and J genes are TRBV30 and TRBJ1-4, with D perhaps TRBD1 (6 bases). The germline CDR1 and CDR2 sequences are GTSNPN and SVGIG (reference sequence). The V end lost 5 bases, the J end lost 7 bases, and 14 bases lay between the germline ends. The CDR3 extends over 13 amino acids. The CDR3 DNA follows: TGTGCCTGGGGTCAGGGGTTGGGTGAAAAACTGTTTTTT. This sequence encodes CAWGQGLGEKLFF. Full variable domain (remainder filled in from reference TRBV30 and TRBJ1-4): SQTIHQWPATLVQPVGSPLSLECTVEGTSNPNLYWYRQAAGRGLQLLFYSVGIGQISSEVPQNLSASRPQDRQFILSSKKLLLSDSGFYLCAWGQGLGEKLFFGSGTQLSVL.

The rearrangement links TRBV7-2 to TRBJ2-7; D uncertain. CDR1 and CDR2 (germline): SGHTA, FQGNSA. The CDR3 runs to 14 residues. V was trimmed by 0 bases and J by 0 bases, leaving 6 bases between them. The CDR3 is CASSLAGPSYEQYF. The CDR3 bases are TGTGCCAGCAGCTTAGCCGGGCCCTCCTACGAGCAGTACTTC.

The chain recombines TRBV7-3 with TRBJ2-1; TRBD2 matches at 9 bases. This CDR3 is built from 14 residues. The germline CDR1 and CDR2 sequences are SGHTA and FQGTGA. V shed 4 bases and J 11 bases; nucleotides not matched to a gene: 9. In DNA, the CDR3 is TGTGCCAGCAGCTCCGCGGGGGGGCTAGGGAAGCAGTTCTTC. Amino acids: CASSSAGGLGKQFF.

This clone is a singleton in its sample. The CDR3 coding sequence is TGTGCCAGCAGTTACCTAGACACAGATACGCAGTATTTT. It yields the protein CASSYLDTDTQYF. V usage is TRBV6-5 and J usage is TRBJ2-3; D is undetermined. The germline gives CDR1 MNHEY, CDR2 SVGAGI. Between the trimmed V and J ends, which lost 2 bases and 2 bases, there was a span of 5 bases. The CDR3 contains 13 residues.